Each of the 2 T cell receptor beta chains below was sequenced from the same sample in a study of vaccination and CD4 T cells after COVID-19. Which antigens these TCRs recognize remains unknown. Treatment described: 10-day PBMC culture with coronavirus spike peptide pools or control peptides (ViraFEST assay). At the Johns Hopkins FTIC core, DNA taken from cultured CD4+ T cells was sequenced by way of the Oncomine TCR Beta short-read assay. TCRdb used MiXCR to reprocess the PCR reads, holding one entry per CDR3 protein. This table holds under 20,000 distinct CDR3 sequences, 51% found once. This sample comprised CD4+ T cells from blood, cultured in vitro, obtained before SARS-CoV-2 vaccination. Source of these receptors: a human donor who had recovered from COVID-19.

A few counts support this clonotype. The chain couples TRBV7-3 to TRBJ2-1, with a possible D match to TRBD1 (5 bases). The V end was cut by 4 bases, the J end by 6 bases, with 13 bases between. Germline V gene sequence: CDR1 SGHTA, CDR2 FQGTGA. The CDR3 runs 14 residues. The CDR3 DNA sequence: TGTGCCAGCAGCTCTCGCCAGGGAATCAATGAGCAGTTCTTC. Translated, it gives CASSSRQGINEQFF.

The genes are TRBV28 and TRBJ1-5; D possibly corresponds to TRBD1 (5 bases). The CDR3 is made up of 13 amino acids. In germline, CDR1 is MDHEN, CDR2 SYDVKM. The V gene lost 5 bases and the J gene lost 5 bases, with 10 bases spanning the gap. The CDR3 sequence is CASSQGLHQPQHF. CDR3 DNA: TGTGCCAGCAGTCAGGGACTTCATCAGCCCCAGCATTTT.